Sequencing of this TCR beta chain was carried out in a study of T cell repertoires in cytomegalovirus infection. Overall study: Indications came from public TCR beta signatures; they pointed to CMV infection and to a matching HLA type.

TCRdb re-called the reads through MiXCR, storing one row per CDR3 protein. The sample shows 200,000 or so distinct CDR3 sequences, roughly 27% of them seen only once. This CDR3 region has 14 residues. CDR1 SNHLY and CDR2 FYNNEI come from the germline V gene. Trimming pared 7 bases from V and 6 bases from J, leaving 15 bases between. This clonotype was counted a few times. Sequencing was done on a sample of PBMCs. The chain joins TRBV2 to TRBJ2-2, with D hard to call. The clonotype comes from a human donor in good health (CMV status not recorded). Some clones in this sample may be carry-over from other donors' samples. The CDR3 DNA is TGTGCCAGCAAAATTATAGATAAAGCCGGGGAGCTGTTTTTT. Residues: CASKIIDKAGELFF.